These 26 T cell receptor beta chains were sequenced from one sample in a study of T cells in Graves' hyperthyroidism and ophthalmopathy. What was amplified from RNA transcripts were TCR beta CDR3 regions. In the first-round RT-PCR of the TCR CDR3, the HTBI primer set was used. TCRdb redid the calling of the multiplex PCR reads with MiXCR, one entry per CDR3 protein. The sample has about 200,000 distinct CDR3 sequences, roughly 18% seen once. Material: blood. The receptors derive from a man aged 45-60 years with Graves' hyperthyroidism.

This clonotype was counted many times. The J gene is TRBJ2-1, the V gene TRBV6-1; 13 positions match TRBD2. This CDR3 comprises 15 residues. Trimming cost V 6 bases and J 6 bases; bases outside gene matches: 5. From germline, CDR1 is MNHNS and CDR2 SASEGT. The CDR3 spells CASRGLAGVINEQFF. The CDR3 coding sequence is TGTGCCAGCAGAGGACTAGCGGGAGTTATCAATGAGCAGTTCTTC.

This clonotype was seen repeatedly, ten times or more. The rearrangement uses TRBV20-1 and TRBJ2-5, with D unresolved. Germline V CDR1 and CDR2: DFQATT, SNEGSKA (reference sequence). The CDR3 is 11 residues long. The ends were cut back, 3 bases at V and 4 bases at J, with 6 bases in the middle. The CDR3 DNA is TGCAGTGCTAGCCTCTCAGAGACCCAGTACTTC. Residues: CSASLSETQYF.

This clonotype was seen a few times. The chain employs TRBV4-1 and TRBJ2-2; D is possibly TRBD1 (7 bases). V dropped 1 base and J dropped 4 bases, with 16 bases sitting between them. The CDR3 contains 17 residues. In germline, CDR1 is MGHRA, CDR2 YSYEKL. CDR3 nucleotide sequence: TGCGCCAGCAGCCAAGGTGGTAGCAGGGGGGTCACCGGGGAGCTGTTTTTT. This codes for CASSQGGSRGVTGELFF.

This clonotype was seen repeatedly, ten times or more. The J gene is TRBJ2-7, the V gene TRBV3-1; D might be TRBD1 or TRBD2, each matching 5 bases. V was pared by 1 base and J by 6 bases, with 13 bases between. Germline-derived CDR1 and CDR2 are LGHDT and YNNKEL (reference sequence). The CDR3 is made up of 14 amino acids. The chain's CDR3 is CASSQVVGGSEQYF. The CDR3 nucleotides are TGTGCCAGCAGCCAAGTTGTTGGGGGAAGCGAGCAGTACTTC.

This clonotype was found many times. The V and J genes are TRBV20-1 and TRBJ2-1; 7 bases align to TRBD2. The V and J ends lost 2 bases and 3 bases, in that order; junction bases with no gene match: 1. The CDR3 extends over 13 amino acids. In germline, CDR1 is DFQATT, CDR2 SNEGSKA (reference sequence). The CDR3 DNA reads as TGCAGTGCTAGAAGGGACTACTACAATGAGCAGTTCTTC. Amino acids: CSARRDYYNEQFF.

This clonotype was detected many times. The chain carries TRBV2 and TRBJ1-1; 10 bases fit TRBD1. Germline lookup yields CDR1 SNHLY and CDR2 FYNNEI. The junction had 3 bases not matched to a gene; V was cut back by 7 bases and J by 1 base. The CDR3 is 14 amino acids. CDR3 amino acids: CASNGDRGNTEAFF. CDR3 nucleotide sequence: TGTGCCAGCAATGGGGACAGGGGGAACACTGAAGCTTTCTTT.

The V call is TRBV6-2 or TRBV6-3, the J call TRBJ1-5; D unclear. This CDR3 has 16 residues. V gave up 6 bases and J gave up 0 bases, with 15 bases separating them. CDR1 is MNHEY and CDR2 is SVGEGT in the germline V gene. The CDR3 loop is CASSARRLVSNQPQHF. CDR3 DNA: TGTGCCAGCAGCGCCCGGAGACTAGTTAGCAATCAGCCCCAGCATTTT.

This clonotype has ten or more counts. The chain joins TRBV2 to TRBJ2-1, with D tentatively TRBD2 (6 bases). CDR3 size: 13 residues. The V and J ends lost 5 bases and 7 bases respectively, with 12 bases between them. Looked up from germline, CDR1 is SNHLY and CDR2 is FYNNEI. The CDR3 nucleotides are TGTGCCAGCAGTACTAGCAGGGAAAATGAGCAGTTCTTC. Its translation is CASSTSRENEQFF.

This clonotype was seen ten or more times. CDR3 sequence reads: CASSPAIQETQYF. CDR3 DNA sequence: TGTGCCAGCAGTCCCGCCATCCAAGAGACCCAGTACTTC. The J gene is TRBJ2-5, the V gene TRBV6-1; D is ambiguous. In germline, CDR1 is MNHNS, CDR2 SASEGT. V lost 5 bases to trimming and J lost 1 base, with 8 bases between them. The CDR3 is 13 residues long.

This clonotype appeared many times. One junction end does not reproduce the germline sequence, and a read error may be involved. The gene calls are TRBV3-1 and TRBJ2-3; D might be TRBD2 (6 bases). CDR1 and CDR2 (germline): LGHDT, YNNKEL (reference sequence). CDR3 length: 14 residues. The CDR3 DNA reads TGTGCCAGCAGCCCGCGGAGGGGCACGGATACGCAGTATTTT. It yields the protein CASSPRRGTDTQYF.

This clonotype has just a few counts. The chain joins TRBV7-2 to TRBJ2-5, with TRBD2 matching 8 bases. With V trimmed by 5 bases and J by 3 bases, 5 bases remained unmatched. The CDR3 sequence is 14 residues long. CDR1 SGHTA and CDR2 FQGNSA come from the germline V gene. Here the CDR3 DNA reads TGTGCCAGCAGCATTGAAGCGGGGGAAGAGACCCAGTACTTC. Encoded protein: CASSIEAGEETQYF.

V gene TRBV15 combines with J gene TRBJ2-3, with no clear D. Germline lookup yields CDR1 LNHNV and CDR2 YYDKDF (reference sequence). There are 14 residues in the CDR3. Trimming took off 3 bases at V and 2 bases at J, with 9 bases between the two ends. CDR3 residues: CATSSGSNTDTQYF. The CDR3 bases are TGTGCCACCAGCAGCGGGTCTAACACAGATACGCAGTATTTT.

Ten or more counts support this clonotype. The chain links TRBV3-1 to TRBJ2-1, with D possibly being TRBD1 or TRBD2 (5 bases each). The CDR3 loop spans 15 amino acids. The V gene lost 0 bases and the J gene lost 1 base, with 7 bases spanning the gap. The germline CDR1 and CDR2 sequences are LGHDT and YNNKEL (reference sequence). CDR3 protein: CASSQEGTSYNEQFF. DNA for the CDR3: TGTGCCAGCAGCCAAGAAGGGACGTCCTACAATGAGCAGTTCTTC.

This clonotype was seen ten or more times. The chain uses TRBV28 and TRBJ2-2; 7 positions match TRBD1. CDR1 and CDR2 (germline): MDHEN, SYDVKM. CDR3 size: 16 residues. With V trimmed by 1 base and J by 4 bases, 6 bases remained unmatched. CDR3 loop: CASSLSQGFGTGELFF. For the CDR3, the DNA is TGTGCCAGCAGTTTATCACAGGGGTTTGGCACCGGGGAGCTGTTTTTT.

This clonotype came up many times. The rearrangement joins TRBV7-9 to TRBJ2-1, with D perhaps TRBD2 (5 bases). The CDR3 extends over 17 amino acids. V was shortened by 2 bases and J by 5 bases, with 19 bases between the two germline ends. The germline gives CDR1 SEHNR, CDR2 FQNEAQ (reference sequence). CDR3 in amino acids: CASSLRIGSRENNEQFF. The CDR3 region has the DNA TGTGCCAGCAGCTTAAGGATAGGGTCTAGGGAGAACAATGAGCAGTTCTTC. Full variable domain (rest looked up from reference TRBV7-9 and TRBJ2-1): DTGVSQNPRHKITKRGQNVTFRCDPISEHNRLYWYRQTLGQGPEFLTYFQNEAQLEKSRLLSDRFSAERPKGSFSTLEIQRTEQGDSAMYLCASSLRIGSRENNEQFFGPGTRLTVL.

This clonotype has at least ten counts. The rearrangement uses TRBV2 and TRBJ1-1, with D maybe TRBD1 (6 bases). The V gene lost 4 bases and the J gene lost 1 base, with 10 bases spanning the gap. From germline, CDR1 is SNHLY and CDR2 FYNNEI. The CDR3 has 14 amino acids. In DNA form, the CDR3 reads TGTGCCAGCAGTGCACAGGGCGAGAACACTGAAGCTTTCTTT. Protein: CASSAQGENTEAFF.

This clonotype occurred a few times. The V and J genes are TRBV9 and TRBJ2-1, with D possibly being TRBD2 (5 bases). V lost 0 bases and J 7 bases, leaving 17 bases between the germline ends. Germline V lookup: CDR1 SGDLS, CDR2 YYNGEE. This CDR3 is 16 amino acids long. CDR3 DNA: TGTGCCAGCAGCGTAGTCGGTCGCGGGTCTGGAAATGAGCAGTTCTTC. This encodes CASSVVGRGSGNEQFF.

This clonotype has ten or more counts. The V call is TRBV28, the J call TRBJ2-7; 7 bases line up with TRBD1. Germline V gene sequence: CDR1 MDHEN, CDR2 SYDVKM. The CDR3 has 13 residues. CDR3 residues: CASNRGSSYEQYF. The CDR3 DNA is TGTGCATCAAACAGGGGCAGCTCCTACGAGCAGTACTTC. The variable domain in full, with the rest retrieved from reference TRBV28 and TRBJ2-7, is DVKVTQSSRYLVKRTGEKVFLECVQDMDHENMFWYRQDPGLGLRLIYFSYDVKMKEKGDIPEGYSVSREKKERFSLILESASTNQTSMYLCASNRGSSYEQYFGPGTRLTVT.

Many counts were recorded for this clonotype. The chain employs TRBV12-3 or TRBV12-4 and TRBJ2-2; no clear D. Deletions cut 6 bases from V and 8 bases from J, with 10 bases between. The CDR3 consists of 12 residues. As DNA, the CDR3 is TGTGCCAGCAGCCAAGGTGCAGGGGAGCTGTTTTTT. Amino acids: CASSQGAGELFF.

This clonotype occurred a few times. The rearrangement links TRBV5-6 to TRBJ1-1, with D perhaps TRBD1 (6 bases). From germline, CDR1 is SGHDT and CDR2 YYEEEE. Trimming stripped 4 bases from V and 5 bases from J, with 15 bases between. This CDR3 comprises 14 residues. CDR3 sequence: CASSPNGGATEAFF. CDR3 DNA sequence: TGTGCCAGCAGCCCCAACGGGGGGGCGACTGAAGCTTTCTTT.

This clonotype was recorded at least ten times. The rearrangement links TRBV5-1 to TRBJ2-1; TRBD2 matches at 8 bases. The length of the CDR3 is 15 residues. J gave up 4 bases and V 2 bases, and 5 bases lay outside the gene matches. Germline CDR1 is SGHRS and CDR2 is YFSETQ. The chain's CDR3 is CASSFDSGMYNEQFF. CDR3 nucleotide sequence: TGCGCCAGCAGCTTTGATAGCGGGATGTACAATGAGCAGTTCTTC.

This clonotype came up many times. The CDR3 reads CASSFSGYQLAHEETQYF. In nucleotides, the CDR3 is TGTGCCAGCAGTTTTTCCGGGTACCAACTAGCTCATGAAGAGACCCAGTACTTC. The chain uses TRBV28 and TRBJ2-5, with D maybe TRBD2 (6 bases). The CDR3 has 18 amino acids. Germline V gives CDR1 MDHEN, CDR2 SYDVKM. V lost 3 bases and J 3 bases, leaving 23 bases between the germline ends.

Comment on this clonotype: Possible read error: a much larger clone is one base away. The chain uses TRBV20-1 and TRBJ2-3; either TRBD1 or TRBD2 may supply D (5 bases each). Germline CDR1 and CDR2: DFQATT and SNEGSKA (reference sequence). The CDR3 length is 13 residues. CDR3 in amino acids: CGVRDQGTDTQYF. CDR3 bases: TGCGGTGTCCGGGACCAAGGCACAGATACGCAGTATTTT.

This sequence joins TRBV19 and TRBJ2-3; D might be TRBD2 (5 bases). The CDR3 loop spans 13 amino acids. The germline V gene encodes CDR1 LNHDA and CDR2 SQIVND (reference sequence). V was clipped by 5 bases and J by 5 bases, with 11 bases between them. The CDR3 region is CASSSTSGDTQYF. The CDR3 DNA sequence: TGTGCCAGTAGTTCCACGAGCGGAGATACGCAGTATTTT.

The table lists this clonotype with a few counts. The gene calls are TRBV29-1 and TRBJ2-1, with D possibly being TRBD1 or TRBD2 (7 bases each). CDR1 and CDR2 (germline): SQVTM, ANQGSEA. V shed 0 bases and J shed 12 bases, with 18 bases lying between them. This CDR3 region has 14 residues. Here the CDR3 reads CSVEDPTGRELQFF. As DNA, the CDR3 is TGCAGCGTTGAAGACCCGACAGGGAGGGAGCTGCAGTTCTTC.

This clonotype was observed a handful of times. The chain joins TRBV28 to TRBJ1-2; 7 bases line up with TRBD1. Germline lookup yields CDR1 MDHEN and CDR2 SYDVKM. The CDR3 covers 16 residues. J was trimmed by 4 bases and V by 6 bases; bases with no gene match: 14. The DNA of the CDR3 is TGTGCCAGCAGCCTTCGCCGGGACAGCGATTTCTATGGCTACACCTTC. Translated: CASSLRRDSDFYGYTF.